Each of the 21 T cell receptor beta chains below was sequenced from the same sample in a study of T cells after yellow fever vaccination. One entry per CDR3 protein, called by TCRdb with MiXCR from the 5' RACE reads. The repertoire holds more than 450,000 distinct CDR3 sequences, with around a fifth as singletons. The sequencing here drew on PBMCs, taken less than 25 days after the first yellow fever vaccination. Receptor source: a man between 18 and 35 years old who received the YFV17D yellow fever vaccine.

The chain carries TRBV3-1 and TRBJ1-5; D may be TRBD1 (5 bases). The CDR3 totals 15 residues. Germline assignment: CDR1 LGHDT and CDR2 YNNKEL (reference sequence). Trimming pared 5 bases from V and 4 bases from J, leaving 15 bases between. The CDR3 sequence is CASSWGGGGNQPQHF. The CDR3 DNA follows: TGTGCCAGCAGCTGGGGGGGGGGAGGAAATCAGCCCCAGCATTTT.

This clonotype came up many times. In nucleotides, the CDR3 is TGTGCCAGCAGCCAAGTCAGGCAATTAGATACGCAGTATTTT. Encoded protein: CASSQVRQLDTQYF. The chain uses TRBV14 and TRBJ2-3; the D is unclear. With 1 base removed from V and 5 bases from J, the gap between germline ends came to 10 bases. The germline gives CDR1 SGHDN, CDR2 FVKESK. The CDR3 is 14 residues long.

The chain is built from TRBV4-1 and TRBJ2-3, with D unresolved. The CDR3 has 15 amino acids. Looked up from germline, CDR1 is MGHRA and CDR2 is YSYEKL. The V end was cut by 4 bases, the J end by 6 bases, with 17 bases between. CDR3 residues: CASSPLERALDTQYF. CDR3 in DNA: TGCGCCAGCAGCCCACTTGAAAGGGCGCTGGATACGCAGTATTTT.

This clonotype was seen only a few times. The rearrangement links TRBV5-1 to TRBJ1-2; 8 positions match TRBD1. Trimming took 6 bases from V and 0 from J; bases not matched to a gene: 1. Germline CDR1 reads SGHRS; CDR2 reads YFSETQ. The CDR3 length is 13 residues. The CDR3 DNA reads as TGCGCCAGCACCAGGGGGCCTAACTATGGCTACACCTTC. It encodes CASTRGPNYGYTF.

This clonotype was counted only a few times. The genes are TRBV7-2 and TRBJ1-2, with no clear D. This CDR3 contains 17 residues. V gave up 0 bases and J gave up 0 bases, with 14 bases separating them. Germline lookup yields CDR1 SGHTA and CDR2 FQGNSA. CDR3: CASSLARSVSPNYGYTF. CDR3 bases: TGTGCCAGCAGCTTAGCCCGGAGTGTCAGCCCTAACTATGGCTACACCTTC. Full variable domain (remainder filled in from reference TRBV7-2 and TRBJ1-2): GAGVSQSPSNKVTEKGKDVELRCDPISGHTALYWYRQSLGQGLEFLIYFQGNSAPDKSGLPSDRFSAERTGGSVSTLTIQRTQQEDSAVYLCASSLARSVSPNYGYTFGSGTRLTVV.

The chain couples TRBV20-1 to TRBJ2-1; 9 nucleotides align to TRBD1. V lost 1 base to trimming and J lost 6 bases; unmatched junction nucleotides: 7. The CDR3 covers 15 residues. The germline V gene has CDR1 DFQATT and CDR2 SNEGSKA (reference sequence). CDR3 amino acids: CSARAGTGLPNEQFF. As DNA, the CDR3 is TGCAGTGCTAGAGCCGGGACAGGGTTGCCCAATGAGCAGTTCTTC.

The table lists this clonotype with a few counts. CDR3 amino acids: CASSLGASKNEQFF. The DNA for the CDR3 is TGTGCCAGCAGCTTAGGGGCCAGTAAGAATGAGCAGTTCTTC. The rearrangement uses TRBV7-2 and TRBJ2-1; D is unresolved. The CDR3 spans 14 residues. V was shortened by 1 base and J by 7 bases, with 11 bases between the two germline ends. Germline lookup yields CDR1 SGHTA and CDR2 FQGNSA.

This clonotype was recorded many times. This chain connects TRBV7-2 to TRBJ2-1, with D maybe TRBD2 (6 bases). V gave up 5 bases and J gave up 3 bases, with 14 bases separating them. Germline V CDR1 and CDR2: SGHTA, FQGNSA. The CDR3 has 15 residues. Here the CDR3 DNA reads TGTGCCAGCAGCCGAGGGGACTTCGGCTACAATGAGCAGTTCTTC. Its protein is CASSRGDFGYNEQFF.

The genes are TRBV20-1 and TRBJ1-5; a possible D gene is TRBD1 (6 bases). The CDR3 has 13 residues. The germline gives CDR1 DFQATT, CDR2 SNEGSKA (reference sequence). The CDR3 nucleotides read TGCAGCGCTGGGGGACATAGCAATCAGCCCCAGCATTTT. This encodes CSAGGHSNQPQHF.

The V and J genes are TRBV7-9 and TRBJ2-1; 7 positions match TRBD2. Germline CDR1 SEHNR, CDR2 FQNEAQ (reference sequence). The trim removed 1 base at V and 8 bases at J, leaving 5 bases unmatched. CDR3 length: 14 residues. The CDR3 is CASSLVASGDEQFF. The CDR3 DNA is TGTGCCAGCAGCTTAGTGGCTAGCGGAGATGAGCAGTTCTTC.

The rearrangement links TRBV12-3 or TRBV12-4 to TRBJ2-5; a possible D gene is TRBD1 (6 bases). V was shortened by 6 bases and J by 0 bases, with 14 bases between the two germline ends. The CDR3 consists of 15 residues. The DNA of the CDR3 is TGTGCCAGCAGCCAAAATACAGGGTACCAAGAGACCCAGTACTTC. This gives the protein CASSQNTGYQETQYF.

V usage is TRBV6-1 and J usage is TRBJ2-3; 7 bases agree with TRBD2. The CDR3 runs to 15 residues. Trimming at V came to 3 bases and at J to 4 bases, leaving 7 bases not matched to a gene. From germline, CDR1 is MNHNS and CDR2 SASEGT. CDR3 sequence reads: CASSERTRGADTQYF. DNA of the CDR3: TGTGCCAGCAGTGAGAGGACTAGAGGTGCAGATACGCAGTATTTT.

The CDR3 spells CASSPGGGPDEQYV. CDR3 bases: TGTGCCAGCAGCCCAGGTGGGGGGCCGGACGAGCAGTACGTC. This chain uses TRBV7-9 with TRBJ2-7, with D perhaps being TRBD1 or TRBD2 (6 bases each). V lost 5 bases and J lost 5, with 16 bases in between. The CDR3 contains 14 residues. The germline V gene has CDR1 SEHNR and CDR2 FQNEAQ (reference sequence).

This clonotype was counted between two and nine times. The chain joins TRBV5-1 to TRBJ1-2; no reliable D call. Germline loops: CDR1 SGHRS, CDR2 YFSETQ. The CDR3 is made up of 14 amino acids. V lost 3 bases and J lost 1, with 10 bases in between. The CDR3 region has the DNA TGCGCCAGCAGCTCCTCGGACGGTAACTATGGCTACACCTTC. Its translation is CASSSSDGNYGYTF. Full variable domain (rest looked up from reference TRBV5-1 and TRBJ1-2): KAGVTQTPRYLIKTRGQQVTLSCSPISGHRSVSWYQQTPGQGLQFLFEYFSETQRNKGNFPGRFSGRQFSNSRSEMNVSTLELGDSALYLCASSSSDGNYGYTFGSGTRLTVV.

The rearrangement joins TRBV9 to TRBJ1-1; D gene ambiguous. The CDR3 runs 14 residues. The V end lost 4 bases, the J end lost 1 base, and 11 bases lay between the germline ends. Germline CDR1 and CDR2: SGDLS and YYNGEE. CDR3 loop: CASSPPEGNTEAFF. Written as DNA, the CDR3 is TGTGCCAGCAGCCCCCCGGAGGGGAACACTGAAGCTTTCTTT.

The chain uses TRBV7-9 and TRBJ2-2; D is perhaps TRBD1 (5 bases). Per the germline V gene, CDR1 is SEHNR and CDR2 is FQNEAQ (reference sequence). The CDR3 sequence is 14 residues long. Trimming left V 5 bases short and J 3 bases short, with 10 bases between. The CDR3 nucleotides are TGTGCCAGCAGCGACAGTACAGACACCGGGGAGCTGTTTTTT. Protein sequence: CASSDSTDTGELFF. Together with reference TRBV7-9 and TRBJ2-2, the CDR3 gives the full variable domain: DTGVSQNPRHKITKRGQNVTFRCDPISEHNRLYWYRQTLGQGPEFLTYFQNEAQLEKSRLLSDRFSAERPKGSFSTLEIQRTEQGDSAMYLCASSDSTDTGELFFGEGSRLTVL.

This clonotype has a handful of counts. The chain employs TRBV7-9 and TRBJ1-2; D unclear. Trimming cost V 3 bases and J 6 bases, with 11 bases left between them. The V gene's germline CDR1 is SEHNR and CDR2 FQNEAQ (reference sequence). The CDR3 has 13 residues. In DNA form, the CDR3 reads TGTGCCAGCAGCTTGATTTCGGAGGATGGCTACACCTTC. Translated: CASSLISEDGYTF.

The chain combines TRBV7-2 with TRBJ2-3, with D possibly being TRBD1 or TRBD2 (5 bases each). In germline, CDR1 is SGHTA, CDR2 FQGNSA. Trimming shortened V by 0 bases and J by 2 bases, and 15 bases separated the two germline ends. The CDR3 has 17 amino acids. The CDR3 loop reads CASSLAPQGGLTDTQYF. The CDR3, as DNA: TGTGCCAGCAGCTTAGCCCCGCAGGGCGGACTCACAGATACGCAGTATTTT.

The J gene is TRBJ1-4, the V gene TRBV6-5; TRBD1 is a possible D gene (5 bases). CDR1 and CDR2 (germline): MNHEY, SVGAGI. With 2 bases removed from V and 7 bases from J, the gap between germline ends came to 11 bases. This CDR3 has 14 amino acids. The chain's CDR3 is CASSYGGYGEKLFF. Written as DNA, the CDR3 is TGTGCCAGCAGTTACGGGGGTTACGGTGAAAAACTGTTTTTT.

CDR3 nucleotide sequence: TGCGCCAGTTTTCTCACCCACAGGGGGGTTTACGAGCAGTACTTC. It codes for CASFLTHRGVYEQYF. The chain combines TRBV5-1 with TRBJ2-7, with 8 nucleotides matching TRBD1. The J segment lost 4 bases and the V segment lost 8 bases, leaving 14 bases of the junction unmatched. Germline-derived CDR1 and CDR2 are SGHRS and YFSETQ. The CDR3 sequence is 15 residues long.

This rearrangement joins TRBV2 to TRBJ2-4, with TRBD1 as a possible D gene (5 bases). The CDR3 extends over 16 amino acids. The germline V and J ends were trimmed by 6 bases and 0 bases, with 15 bases remaining between them. CDR1 is SNHLY, CDR2 FYNNEI, per germline. CDR3: CASRGGAALAKNIQYF. Written as DNA, the CDR3 is TGTGCCAGCAGGGGTGGGGCCGCGCTAGCCAAAAACATTCAGTACTTC.